Detailed here is one T cell receptor beta chain. Between the trimmed V and J ends, which lost 4 bases and 3 bases, there was a span of 13 bases. CDR1 is SGHAT, CDR2 FQNNGV, per germline. This CDR3 has 14 amino acids. The data are from a study of OX40 agonist ivuxolimab in advanced cancers. Sequenced by immunoSEQ multiplex PCR; TCRdb stores in-frame clones only, minus some. The table has almost 80,000 clones, around 86% seen once. V gene TRBV11-2 combines with J gene TRBJ2-7; the D gene could be TRBD1 or TRBD2 (5 bases each). This receptor was identified in an adult with an advanced solid tumor such as melanoma, head and neck, liver or kidney cancer. The source material was CD4+ or CD8+ T cells sorted from blood, sampled in a trial of the OX40 agonist ivuxolimab. DNA of the CDR3: TGTGCCAGCAGCTCGTTGAGGGGCAACTACGAGCAGTACTTC. It codes for CASSSLRGNYEQYF.